The entry below describes one T cell receptor (beta chain). What it recognizes is unknown. The J segment lost 8 bases and the V segment lost 4 bases, leaving 8 bases of the junction unmatched. The CDR3 is 14 amino acids. Germline CDR1 is SGHRS and CDR2 is YFSETQ. It was with 60 Vbeta and 13 Jbeta primers that the PCR ran. The table came from immunoSEQ multiplex PCR; TCRdb's copy has only in-frame clones and leaves some out. The sample records 150,000 to 200,000 clones, around 78% being singletons. This specimen belongs to a study of cytomegalovirus exposure and HLA in healthy donors. General observations from the study: The authors enumerated over 150 TCR beta chains as linked to cytomegalovirus. A previous analysis found most TCR beta V segments productive roughly 87% or roughly 30% of the time. TRBV6-2, TRBV6-3 and some other V segments were excluded as indistinguishable.

The chain joins TRBV5-1 to TRBJ2-1; 8 bases agree with TRBD2. The sample taken for sequencing was PBMCs. The receptor comes from a woman between 40 and 55 years old in good health and CMV-seronegative. The CDR3 loop is CASSPGTSNYEQFF. The CDR3 coding sequence is TGCGCCAGCAGCCCAGGGACTAGTAACTATGAGCAGTTCTTC.